Each of the 25 T cell receptor beta chains below was sequenced from the same sample in a study of vaccination and CD4 T cells after COVID-19 (dated 2022 in TCRdb). The sample's treatment or condition label is to be understood as: approximately nine-day PBMC culture with coronavirus spike peptide pools or control peptides (ViraFEST assay). The library was obtained by PCR. Sequencing used an Illumina iSeq 100. At the Johns Hopkins FTIC core, DNA from the cultured CD4+ T cells underwent TCR sequencing with the Oncomine TCR Beta short-read assay. TCRdb took the public reads, trimmed them with fastp at Q25, ran MiXCR for clone calling and kept in-frame beta chains. Rows with one shared CDR3 protein collapse into an entry with the most common genes and DNA. In all, the sample holds around 25,000 distinct CDR3 sequences, and approximately 40% of those were seen once. Approximately 7.9% of the sample is taken by the ten largest.

These receptors' targets are unknown. Sequenced sample: CD4+ T cells from blood, cultured in vitro. These receptors all come from a human donor who had recovered from COVID-19.

DNA of the CDR3: TGTGCCAGTAGTACCCAGGAGGGGGATACGCAGTATTTT. Residues: CASSTQEGDTQYF. The chain uses TRBV19 and TRBJ2-3; D is possibly TRBD2 (6 bases). The ends were cut back, 4 bases at V and 6 bases at J, with 11 bases in the middle. Germline loops: CDR1 LNHDA, CDR2 SQIVND (reference sequence). This CDR3 has 13 residues.

The chain uses TRBV7-9 and TRBJ1-2; perhaps TRBD1 as D (6 bases). CDR3 size: 17 residues. Germline CDR1 SEHNR, CDR2 FQNEAQ (reference sequence). Between the trimmed V and J ends, which lost 6 bases and 2 bases, there was a span of 22 bases. The CDR3 coding sequence is TGTGCCAGCAGTTTACCAGGGGTGCGGTTCGTGAACTATGGCTACACCTTC. The encoded protein is CASSLPGVRFVNYGYTF.

V gene TRBV28 combines with J gene TRBJ1-2; a possible D gene is TRBD1 (5 bases). The CDR3 contains 15 residues. V was cut by 2 bases and J by 3 bases, with 13 bases left in between. Per the germline V gene, CDR1 is MDHEN and CDR2 is SYDVKM. The CDR3 reads CASSLGTPGDYGYTF. As DNA, the CDR3 is TGTGCCAGCAGTTTAGGGACCCCCGGGGACTATGGCTACACCTTC.

This clonotype showed up just a few times. The gene calls are TRBV10-3 and TRBJ2-1; D gene unclear. The V gene lost 2 bases and the J gene lost 4 bases, with 9 bases spanning the gap. This CDR3 comprises 14 residues. Germline V CDR1 and CDR2: ENHRY, SYGVKD. The CDR3 DNA follows: TGTGCCATCAGTGAGACGACCGCTTACAATGAGCAGTTCTTC. It yields the protein CAISETTAYNEQFF.

The CDR3 protein is CAIMDSRSYNEQFF. In nucleotides, the CDR3 is TGTGCCATCATGGACAGTAGGTCCTACAATGAGCAGTTCTTC. The chain recombines TRBV10-3 with TRBJ2-1; a possible D gene is TRBD1 (6 bases). The CDR3 sequence is 14 residues long. Trimming stripped 7 bases from V and 1 base from J, with 11 bases between. Looked up from germline, CDR1 is ENHRY and CDR2 is SYGVKD.

This clonotype was counted once. This chain uses TRBV5-6 with TRBJ2-6; 7 bases are shared with TRBD1. From germline, CDR1 is SGHDT and CDR2 YYEEEE. The trim removed 0 bases at V and 4 bases at J, leaving 4 bases unmatched. This CDR3 has 16 amino acids. CDR3 bases: TGTGCCAGCAGCTTGGTGACAGGGTCCGGGGCCAACGTCCTGACTTTC. This translates into CASSLVTGSGANVLTF.

This chain uses TRBV6-2 or TRBV6-3 with TRBJ2-1, with D unresolved. V was trimmed by 1 base and J by 6 bases, leaving 4 bases between them. Germline-derived CDR1 and CDR2 are MNHEY and SVGEGT. This CDR3 region has 12 residues. The CDR3 protein is CASSYWVNEQFF. The CDR3 nucleotides are TGTGCCAGCAGTTACTGGGTCAATGAGCAGTTCTTC.

The CDR3 DNA follows: TGTGCCAGCACCCTAGCGGGAACGAACACCGGGGAGCTGTTTTTT. Its translation: CASTLAGTNTGELFF. V gene TRBV27 combines with J gene TRBJ2-2, with 9 bases fitting TRBD2. Germline V gives CDR1 MNHEY, CDR2 SMNVEV (reference sequence). The V segment lost 7 bases and the J segment 0 bases; nucleotides outside the gene matches: 3. The CDR3 extends over 15 amino acids.

The rearrangement joins TRBV28 to TRBJ2-1; 7 nucleotides match TRBD2. In germline, CDR1 is MDHEN, CDR2 SYDVKM. V was pared by 6 bases and J by 4 bases, with 9 bases of the junction left unmatched. There are 15 residues in the CDR3. CDR3: CASRDRASGYNEQFF. The CDR3, as DNA: TGTGCCAGCAGGGATCGCGCTAGCGGTTACAATGAGCAGTTCTTC.

There are a few counts of this clonotype. The V gene is TRBV27, the J gene TRBJ1-5; 12 positions match TRBD1. Germline V CDR1 and CDR2: MNHEY, SMNVEV (reference sequence). V was clipped by 0 bases and J by 0 bases; unmatched bases: 6. The CDR3 is 19 residues long. Here the CDR3 reads CASSLSPGQGAPSNQPQHF. DNA for the CDR3: TGTGCCAGCAGTTTATCGCCGGGACAGGGGGCCCCTAGCAATCAGCCCCAGCATTTT.

This clonotype has a handful of counts. This chain links TRBV7-2 with TRBJ1-1; tentative D call: TRBD1 (5 bases). The germline V gene has CDR1 SGHTA and CDR2 FQGNSA. The CDR3 totals 15 residues. V gave up 5 bases and J gave up 0 bases, with 13 bases separating them. The CDR3 bases are TGTGCCAGCAGCCCGCTTGGACAAATGAACACTGAAGCTTTCTTT. It is translated as CASSPLGQMNTEAFF.

V gene TRBV10-3 combines with J gene TRBJ2-1, with 11 bases aligning to TRBD2. V gave up 5 bases and J gave up 5 bases; unmatched junction bases: 8. The CDR3 has 16 amino acids. Germline V gene sequence: CDR1 ENHRY, CDR2 SYGVKD. The CDR3 DNA is TGTGCCATCAGTCCTACCGGGACTAGCGGAGACAATGAGCAGTTCTTC. Its protein product is CAISPTGTSGDNEQFF.

This clonotype was seen a handful of times. The CDR3 region has the DNA TGTGCCGCCCAATGGACAGGCGAGGCCTTGAACACTGAAGCTTTCTTT. Its translation: CAAQWTGEALNTEAFF. V is TRBV24-1 and J is TRBJ1-1, with 7 nucleotides matching TRBD1. With V trimmed by 12 bases and J by 0 bases, 15 bases remained unmatched. The CDR3 is 16 amino acids. The germline V gene has CDR1 KGHDR and CDR2 SFDVKD.

The V and J genes are TRBV2 and TRBJ1-2, with unresolved D. The V end was cut by 7 bases, the J end by 2 bases, with 8 bases between. CDR1 is SNHLY and CDR2 is FYNNEI in the germline V gene. The CDR3 extends over 12 amino acids. The CDR3 region has the DNA TGTGCCAGCAATCCGGAGAACTATGGCTACACCTTC. Translating gives CASNPENYGYTF.

In DNA form, the CDR3 reads TGCAGTGCTAGAGCCCTAGCGCAAACCTACGAGCAGTACTTC. Translated: CSARALAQTYEQYF. This chain uses TRBV20-1 with TRBJ2-7, with D perhaps matching TRBD2 (6 bases). With 1 base removed from V and 2 bases from J, the gap between germline ends came to 12 bases. The CDR3 covers 14 residues. CDR1 is DFQATT and CDR2 is SNEGSKA in the germline V gene (reference sequence).

The chain has TRBV7-2 and TRBJ1-1; no reliable D call. The germline gives CDR1 SGHTA, CDR2 FQGNSA. V gave up 0 bases and J gave up 3 bases, with 8 bases separating them. The CDR3 contains 14 residues. CDR3: CASSLAGSDTEAFF. CDR3 DNA sequence: TGTGCCAGCAGCTTAGCTGGATCGGACACTGAAGCTTTCTTT.

The chain joins TRBV28 to TRBJ2-5; 11 positions match TRBD1. With 1 base clipped from V and 1 base from J, the junction kept 8 bases outside the gene matches. Germline V gives CDR1 MDHEN, CDR2 SYDVKM. The CDR3 loop spans 18 amino acids. The CDR3 sequence is CASSLFKFGTGGQETQYF. The CDR3 DNA follows: TGTGCCAGCAGTTTATTTAAATTCGGGACAGGGGGCCAAGAGACCCAGTACTTC.

The V and J genes are TRBV2 and TRBJ2-3, with TRBD2 as a possible D gene (6 bases). CDR3 size: 14 residues. CDR1 and CDR2 from the germline V gene are SNHLY and FYNNEI. Trimming removed 5 bases at V and 2 bases at J, with 11 bases between. CDR3 sequence reads: CASSMSGSTDTQYF. The CDR3 bases are TGTGCCAGCAGTATGAGCGGGTCCACAGATACGCAGTATTTT.

This clonotype has a handful of counts. CDR3 DNA sequence: TGTGCCAGCAGCTTCCACCGGTTAAGATGGGGGGATAGGAAAAACTATGGCTACACCTTC. Protein: CASSFHRLRWGDRKNYGYTF. The chain carries TRBV7-9 and TRBJ1-2, with D tentatively TRBD1 (5 bases). Germline lookup yields CDR1 SEHNR and CDR2 FQNEAQ (reference sequence). The V end lost 3 bases, the J end lost 2 bases, and 28 bases lay between the germline ends. CDR3 length equals 20 residues. The entire variable domain, with the rest obtained from reference TRBV7-9 and TRBJ1-2, is as follows: DTGVSQNPRHKITKRGQNVTFRCDPISEHNRLYWYRQTLGQGPEFLTYFQNEAQLEKSRLLSDRFSAERPKGSFSTLEIQRTEQGDSAMYLCASSFHRLRWGDRKNYGYTFGSGTRLTVV.

This clonotype has just a few counts. This chain uses TRBV5-1 with TRBJ2-1; D not resolved. There are 14 residues in the CDR3. CDR1 is SGHRS, CDR2 YFSETQ, per germline. Trimming shortened V by 0 bases and J by 4 bases, and 8 bases separated the two germline ends. The CDR3 DNA is TGCGCCAGCAGCTTGGGGACGGATTACAATGAGCAGTTCTTC. It is translated as CASSLGTDYNEQFF.

The rearrangement uses TRBV5-1 and TRBJ1-1, with 7 positions matching TRBD1. The CDR3 is made up of 15 amino acids. Germline V CDR1 and CDR2: SGHRS, YFSETQ. The V gene end was trimmed by 3 bases and the J gene end by 0 bases; junction bases not matched to a gene: 5. In DNA, the CDR3 is TGCGCCAGCAGCTCCCCGACAGGGTTGAACACTGAAGCTTTCTTT. Its translation: CASSSPTGLNTEAFF.

This clonotype came up a few times. The chain combines TRBV5-1 with TRBJ2-3, with 7 bases identical to TRBD2. Germline CDR1 SGHRS, CDR2 YFSETQ. V lost 4 bases to trimming and J lost 4 bases; unmatched junction nucleotides: 12. CDR3 size: 16 residues. This CDR3 reads CASSDPSGAGADTQYF. CDR3 bases: TGCGCCAGCAGCGACCCGAGCGGGGCCGGAGCAGATACGCAGTATTTT.

J is TRBJ1-5 and V is TRBV6-2 or TRBV6-3, with 7 positions matching TRBD1. V lost 6 bases to trimming and J lost 0 bases; unmatched junction nucleotides: 5. Germline V gene data show CDR1 as MNHEY and CDR2 as SVGEGT. There are 15 residues in the CDR3. CDR3 nucleotide sequence: TGTGCCAGCAGCCCGACAGGGTATAGCAATCAGCCCCAGCATTTT. It encodes CASSPTGYSNQPQHF.

The chain employs TRBV7-8 and TRBJ2-2; D not resolved. Germline loops: CDR1 SGHVS, CDR2 FQNEAQ. The V end was cut by 1 base, the J end by 4 bases, with 13 bases between. The CDR3 covers 16 residues. The CDR3 nucleotides read TGTGCCAGCAGCTTAGGGCTAGTCAGTGGCACCGGGGAGCTGTTTTTT. It translates to CASSLGLVSGTGELFF.

The chain is built from TRBV11-3 and TRBJ1-1; TRBD1 matches at 7 bases. Germline V gives CDR1 SGHNT, CDR2 YENEEA. V trimming: 5 bases; J trimming: 3 bases; junction bases outside the gene matches: 3. The CDR3 extends over 13 amino acids. CDR3: CASSAGTDTEAFF. The CDR3 DNA reads as TGTGCCAGCAGCGCAGGGACAGACACTGAAGCTTTCTTT.